This T cell receptor (beta chain) is from a study of cytomegalovirus exposure and HLA in healthy donors. In the PCR, 60 Vbeta and 13 Jbeta primers were used. Clones were sequenced by immunoSEQ multiplex PCR, and TCRdb holds only the in-frame ones, with some missing. The data hold 90,000 to 100,000 clones, with about 76% observed a single time. The CDR3 sequence is 15 residues long. J lost 0 bases, V lost 2 bases, and 1 base had no gene match. The germline CDR1 and CDR2 sequences are SGHRS and YFSETQ. The sequenced material came from PBMCs. The genes are TRBV5-1 and TRBJ2-3, with 9 bases matching TRBD1. This TCR was recovered from a man in his forties in good health and CMV-seropositive. CDR3 coding DNA: TGCGCCAGCAGCTTACAGGGGGCAAGCACAGATACGCAGTATTTT. This sequence encodes CASSLQGASTDTQYF.